The source of this T cell receptor (beta chain) is a study of cytomegalovirus exposure and HLA in healthy donors (dated by TCRdb to the late 2010s). Some background on the complete study: According to an earlier analysis of around 600 of the donors, about 179 million T cells yielded approximately 120 million unique TCR beta sequences and roughly 280 Gb of sequence data. HLA typing included class I and class II loci at four-digit resolution. To decide whether each TCR beta V gene segment behaved as functional or pseudogenic, an earlier analysis of over 500 of the donors relied on high-throughput TCR beta sequencing. The later analysis used no new phenotypic data to find candidate immune exposures, relying instead on TCR beta sequences and their occurrence across donors. The number of typed donors differed by locus: about 620-640 for A, B, C, DRB1 and DQB1; approximately 520 for DQA1; 606 for DPA1; and about 470 for DPB1. Around 330 gigabases of sequencing data and around 80 million unique TCR sequences made up an early release that covered about 640 HLA-typed donors. A later analysis re-analyzed previously published TCR beta repertoires from 550 to 700 donors and added high-resolution HLA genotyping to study TCR occurrence patterns. The genetic ancestry cluster associated with self-reported Caucasian donors included roughly four fifths of the 398 genotyped donors. Besides the first cohort of under 700 subjects, a separate validation cohort made up of 90 to 150 different subjects was used. The study was designed to test whether signatures of past pathogen exposure could be identified by cataloging public T cell receptors. The study used immunosequencing to profile the T cell repertoires of around 600 subjects and linked those repertoires to cytomegalovirus serostatus. To predict cytomegalovirus infection status, the study brought together high-throughput TCR immunosequencing, statistical association of individual TCRs with disease status, and machine learning. All discovery cohort repertoires had been generated on a single sequencing platform. Donor age, sex, ethnicity and CMV serostatus were collected together with the repertoire data. Genome-wide SNP genotypes for about 65% of the 666 donors were used in a later genetic analysis, which treated that subset as a discovery cohort. On average, roughly 250,000 unique TCR beta nucleotide sequences were sequenced per donor among fewer than 500 genotyped donors of the cohort, with 15% to 20% of those sequences being non-productive. About 5 DR-DQ haplotypes were handled as single units for association and clustering, since linkage in the cohort was strong. Overall results and qualifications from the work: In both the original and validation cohorts, the classifier was reported to diagnose cytomegalovirus status with high specificity and sensitivity. In a later analysis, several top co-occurrence clusters were reported to appear linked to parvovirus B19, influenza, CMV and Epstein-Barr virus. A further reported finding was that TCR beta sequences accurately predicted the HLA-A and HLA-B alleles for most subjects in the first cohort. Presence/absence analyses assumed roughly uniform sequencing depth across donors, an assumption that may not hold. According to a later analysis, TCR association rates differed among HLA loci, with DRB1 alleles showing the most associated TCRs and HLA-C alleles showing the fewest. Most TCR sequences were observed very rarely across donors, whereas some public TCRs were present in many individuals. A few of the identified cytomegalovirus-associated TCR beta chains were confirmed in vitro to be specific for cytomegalovirus antigens. Linkage disequilibrium might explain the correlated functional status among segregating V segments, but an unknown experimental factor could not be excluded. The cohort was sequenced for TCR beta chains only, and without alpha or paired-chain data the features that could be detected were limited. V-gene and J-gene trimming of TCR beta chains was associated with a missense DCLRE1C variant in a later genetic analysis, and the association was replicated in an independent cohort. The study listed 150 to 200 TCR beta chains as associated with cytomegalovirus. The only immune exposure information available for the cohort was CMV serostatus. A later analysis found that HLA-associated TCR beta chains were more clonally expanded and had lower generation probabilities than equally common non-associated chains. In a later genetic analysis, fewer N-insertions in productive TCRs were reported among donors in an Asian-associated ancestry cluster than the roughly 700-donor mean. Most CMV-associated TCR beta chains appeared to be HLA-restricted in a later analysis, and the HLA associations seemed to be driven largely by CMV exposure. It was suggested by the authors that the approach could potentially be generalized to other disease states and immunological phenotypes. When HLA alleles, especially DR and DQ, strongly co-occurred, attributing TCR associations to individual alleles was difficult. Because counts were too low, fewer than 20 rarely observed V segments, including chromosome 9 orphons, were excluded from the earlier analysis of 587 of the donors. Because some donors lacked HLA typing at each locus, the association tests relied only on the typed subset. A cluster of highly shared sequence variants was judged likely to represent a technical artifact of the sequencing pipeline. Broadly in line with IMGT annotations, most TCR beta V segments showed up in productive rearrangements about 90% or about 30% of the time in an earlier analysis of 587 of the donors. Some IMGT-functional V segments, including TRBV6-2 and TRBV6-3, could not be distinguished by the 87-base-pair reads and were therefore excluded. Specific HLA alleles were associated with around 18,000 TCR beta sequences at a false discovery rate of 0.05 in a later analysis.

Of note for this clone: What this receptor recognizes is not known. Base qualities are not recorded, but no much larger clone differs from it by a single base.

Reading from cysteine to phenylalanine, the CDR3 counts 15 amino acids. Only the CDR3 portion is preserved as DNA: 45 bases, with reading frame beginning at the first base. The junction shows trimming of 2 bases on V and 1 base on J, plus 11 bases between the germline ends. CDR1 is given as SNHLY and CDR2 as FYNNEI, both from the germline V gene. Library method: the immunoSEQ multiplex PCR assay. For the multiplex PCR, a mixture combining 60 forward primers for TCR Vbeta segments and 13 reverse primers for TCR Jbeta segments was used. A multiplex PCR assay on genomic DNA amplified the CDR3 region of rearranged TCR beta genes. On the Illumina HiSeq System, the amplified TCR beta libraries were sequenced as 87-base-pair reads. Concerning the study's data processing: In a later analysis, roughly 80 million unique TCR beta chains were counted across the approximately 620 repertoires, and roughly 11 million of these chains were shared by at least two donors. Raw reads were error-corrected and collapsed into unique sequences with a nearest-neighbor algorithm that merged closely related sequences to remove PCR and sequencing errors. To assign V, D and J gene segments, CDR3 sequences were aligned to IMGT reference sequences. For a sequence to be retained, a match of at least six nucleotides to both a V gene segment and a J gene segment was required. Rearrangements were called productive when the CDR3 lacked stop codons and stayed in frame with V and J; all others were non-productive. CDR3 was defined by IMGT convention, running from the second conserved V-encoded cysteine to the conserved J-encoded phenylalanine. The earlier analysis of 587 of the donors excluded sequences that lacked an unambiguous match to a single V gene segment. An earlier analysis of over 450 of the donors classified V segments as functional when productive rearrangements were above 56.7% and as segregating when the standard deviation between donors was above 5%. To diagnose cytomegalovirus status from the catalog of TCR beta chain sequences, a statistical classification framework was built. In a later analysis, TCR nucleotide sequences were compared against IMGT/GENE-DB human TR gene sequences so that V and J genes could be assigned. Using the TCRdist pipeline, a later analysis assigned CDR3 sequences along with most-parsimonious VDJ recombination scenarios. In a later analysis, each TCR beta chain was defined by its CDR3 amino acid sequence together with its V-gene family, and reads without a unique V-gene family were excluded. To address suspected cross-contamination and a sequencing artifact, a later analysis removed 450 to 700 highly shared, low-generation-probability nucleotide sequences. For each public chain, a later analysis derived a clonal expansion index from normalized ranks of inferred template counts within each repertoire. A later analysis computed generation probabilities with a VDJ recombination model fitted to out-of-frame rearrangements, and checked the results against IGoR. In a later analysis, TCR-TCR, TCR-HLA and TCR-CMV co-occurrence was scored with hypergeometric tests, and a repertoire-size bias correction was applied to TCR pairs. A later analysis estimated false discovery rates by permuting HLA or CMV assignments 20 times. In a later analysis, co-occurring TCRs were grouped with DBSCAN, and TCRdist sequence similarity was added when clustering was performed within HLA-allele-positive subsets. Repertoires with fewer than 30,000 or more than 120,000 public chains were left out of co-occurrence clustering, as were five repertoires with anomalous nucleotide sharing. Held by TCRdb, this immuneACCESS table contains in-frame sequences only and omits some clones. Under half of the omission traces to an unresolved V gene where checked; the cause of the rest is unknown. The D gene and trimming were derived from the DNA, and the V and J assignments and clone size from that table. This sample holds about 150,000 clones; about 64% were observed only once. In total, the top ten clones hold around 3% of the sample.

The cohort comprised 666 healthy bone marrow donors. Cohort members were all nominally healthy when sampled, although unrecorded immune exposures were likely present. The donor tested CMV seropositive, placing the donor among the 310 or so seropositive members of the cohort. A peripheral blood sample was provided by each donor, and peripheral blood mononuclear cells were used for TCR beta sequencing. The Qiagen DNeasy Blood Extraction Kit was used to extract genomic DNA from the blood cell samples. The chain uses TRBV2 and TRBJ1-1; no D gene can be assigned with confidence. Material: PBMCs. The TCR sequence derives from a woman under 40 in good health and CMV-seropositive. The nucleotides read TGTGCCAGCAGTGAAATGGAGGCGGGGAACACTGAAGCTTTCTTT. The encoded protein is CASSEMEAGNTEAFF.